The source of this TCR beta chain is a study of cytomegalovirus exposure and HLA in healthy donors. Study results and limitations: In a later analysis, specific HLA alleles were associated with approximately 16,000 TCR beta sequences at a 0.05 false discovery rate.

The study ran its PCR with 60 Vbeta and 13 Jbeta primers. Only in-frame clones appear in the TCRdb table, and some are missing; sequencing was by immunoSEQ multiplex PCR. The specimen's table records around 150,000 clones. With regard to this clone: Its target is not known.

The germline V and J ends were trimmed by 2 bases and 7 bases, with 11 bases remaining between them. The CDR3 extends over 12 amino acids. CDR1 GTSNPN and CDR2 SVGIG come from the germline V gene (reference sequence). The sequencing sample was made of PBMCs. The J gene is TRBJ2-5, the V gene TRBV30; weak D call: TRBD2 (5 bases). This clonotype was sampled from a woman aged 55-69 years in good health and CMV-seronegative. CDR3 protein: CAWSNRGGTQYF. The CDR3 region has the DNA TGTGCCTGGAGTAATAGAGGAGGGACCCAGTACTTC.